This T cell receptor delta chain is from a study of gamma-delta chains in newborns, infants, children (dated by TCRdb to about 2019). Turning to the overall study: According to the title of the study, polyclonal expansion of innate gammadelta T cells immediately after birth is driven by microbial exposure. How innate gammadelta T cell populations in human newborns were shaped by microbial exposure immediately after birth was investigated in the study.

This clone has only a few counts. Its target antigen remains unknown. No much larger clone exists at a distance of one base, and base qualities are not known. The same CDR3 also results from other DNA sequences found in this sample. Data came from an Illumina MiSeq. Clonotypes were called again by TCRdb from the public reads via CATT, and duplicate nucleotide sequences were then merged into one entry. The sample table holds fewer than 9,500 delta-chain clones, of which around 21% were seen once. The ten largest account for about 4.4% of the sample. Sequenced material: blood. This clonotype was obtained from a child who was a newborn, infant or young child, either healthy, febrile or measles-vaccinated (not recorded which).

The DNA sequence follows: TGTGCCTGTGACACCTCTTACGGTACTGGGGGACCCGGCAGCTCCTGGGACACCCGACAGATGTTTTTC. The encoded protein is CACDTSYGTGGPGSSWDTRQMFF. Recombination joined TRDV2 with TRDJ3; 9 middle bases align to TRDD3. From cysteine to phenylalanine, the CDR3 is 23 amino acids long. This entry keeps only the CDR3 DNA: 69 bases, framed from base 1. Based on the germline V gene, the CDR1 and CDR2 sequences are GEAIGNYY and EKD. Clipping removes 0 bases from V and 0 bases from J, with 17 as the unmatched junction base count.